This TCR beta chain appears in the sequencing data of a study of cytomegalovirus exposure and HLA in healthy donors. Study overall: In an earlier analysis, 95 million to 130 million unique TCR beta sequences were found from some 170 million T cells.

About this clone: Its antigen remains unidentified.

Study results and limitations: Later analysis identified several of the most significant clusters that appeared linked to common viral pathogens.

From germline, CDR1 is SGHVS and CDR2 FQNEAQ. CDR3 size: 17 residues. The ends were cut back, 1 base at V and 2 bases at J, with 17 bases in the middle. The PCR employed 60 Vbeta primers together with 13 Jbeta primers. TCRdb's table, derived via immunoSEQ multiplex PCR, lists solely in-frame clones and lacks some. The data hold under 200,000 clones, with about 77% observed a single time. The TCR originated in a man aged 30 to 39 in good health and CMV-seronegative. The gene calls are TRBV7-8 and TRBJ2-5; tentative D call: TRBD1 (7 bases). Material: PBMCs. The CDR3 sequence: CASSLGGGTATQETQYF. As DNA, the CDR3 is TGTGCCAGCAGCTTAGGAGGGGGGACAGCGACGCAAGAGACCCAGTACTTC.